Sequencing of this T cell receptor beta chain was carried out in a study of T-cell memory formation after mild COVID-19. Using constant-segment primers, 5'RACE produced TCR alpha and TCR beta cDNA libraries carrying sample barcodes and UMIs. TCRdb reanalysed the 5' RACE reads using MiXCR and keeps one entry per CDR3 protein. The table lists some 320,000 distinct CDR3 sequences, approximately 15% of them singletons. Sequencing used PBMCs or a T cell subset sorted from them (not recorded which). The sequence derives from a man aged 18 to 30 who had mild COVID-19 (a few samples of this study predate the infection). Cell type and time point are not known.

CDR3 DNA sequence: TGTGCCACCAGTGAAAATTTCCAAGAGACCCAGTACTTC. Translating gives CATSENFQETQYF. This rearrangement joins TRBV24-1 to TRBJ2-5; D uncertain. Trimming removed 4 bases from V and 1 base from J, with 6 bases in between. The CDR3 runs 13 residues. CDR1 KGHDR and CDR2 SFDVKD come from the germline V gene.